The 25 T cell receptor beta chains presented below share a single source sample, sequenced in a study of cytomegalovirus exposure and HLA in healthy donors. Primers: 60 Vbeta forward and 13 Jbeta reverse. Sequenced by immunoSEQ multiplex PCR; TCRdb stores in-frame clones only, minus some. The sample records 95,000 to 110,000 clones, around 76% being singletons. The sequencing sample was made of PBMCs. Source of these receptors: a man aged 18 to 30 in good health and CMV-seronegative.

The chain uses TRBV19 and TRBJ2-7, with 8 bases identical to TRBD1. There are 14 residues in the CDR3. Germline loops: CDR1 LNHDA, CDR2 SQIVND (reference sequence). V dropped 1 base and J dropped 5; count of bases not matched to a gene: 4. In DNA form, the CDR3 reads TGTGCCAGTAGTATAGGGACAGGGATCAACGAGCAGTACTTC. It is translated as CASSIGTGINEQYF.

The chain joins TRBV6-1 to TRBJ1-5, with 12 bases matching TRBD1. CDR3 length: 15 amino acids. J lost 8 bases, V lost 6 bases, and 8 bases had no gene match. The germline V gene encodes CDR1 MNHNS and CDR2 SASEGT. The CDR3 protein is CASRVGTGGAEPQHF. CDR3 coding DNA: TGTGCCAGCAGGGTCGGGACAGGGGGCGCGGAGCCCCAGCATTTT.

The V call is TRBV5-1, the J call TRBJ2-2, with 7 bases identical to TRBD2. Losses at the gene ends were 0 bases for V and 6 bases for J; bases not matched to a gene: 8. This CDR3 is 16 amino acids long. Looked up from germline, CDR1 is SGHRS and CDR2 is YFSETQ. CDR3 region: CASSLDTRGGAGELFF. The CDR3 nucleotides are TGCGCCAGCAGCTTGGATACCCGGGGAGGGGCCGGGGAGCTGTTTTTT.

A single count supports this clone. The J gene is TRBJ2-2, the V gene TRBV19; weak D call: TRBD2 (6 bases). Germline loops: CDR1 LNHDA, CDR2 SQIVND (reference sequence). The V gene lost 0 bases and the J gene lost 4 bases, with 12 bases spanning the gap. This CDR3 spans 16 amino acids. CDR3 region: CASSIDRGGFTGELFF. In DNA form, the CDR3 reads TGTGCCAGTAGTATAGATCGCGGAGGGTTCACCGGGGAGCTGTTTTTT.

The chain joins TRBV28 to TRBJ1-3; 11 nucleotides align to TRBD1. Losses at the gene ends were 5 bases for V and 7 bases for J; bases not matched to a gene: 10. Per the germline V gene, CDR1 is MDHEN and CDR2 is SYDVKM. This CDR3 spans 16 amino acids. The CDR3 here is CASSPGQGVMSNTIYF. DNA for the CDR3: TGTGCCAGCAGTCCGGGACAGGGGGTGATGAGCAACACCATATATTTT.

This clone was observed once. The rearrangement joins TRBV5-8 to TRBJ2-5; 12 nucleotides align to TRBD2. The V gene's germline CDR1 is SGHTS and CDR2 YDEGEE. The CDR3 is 14 residues long. V lost 3 bases to trimming and J lost 5 bases; unmatched junction nucleotides: 2. CDR3 nucleotide sequence: TGTGCCAGCAGCTACGGGACTAGCGGGGAGACCCAGTACTTC. This gives the protein CASSYGTSGETQYF.

The chain combines TRBV5-5 with TRBJ2-7; TRBD1 aligns across 7 bases. The CDR3 loop spans 16 amino acids. V was pared by 3 bases and J by 1 base, with 10 bases of the junction left unmatched. Germline values: CDR1 SGHKS, CDR2 YYEKEE (reference sequence). CDR3 loop: CASSYQTGRYSYEQYF. In DNA form, the CDR3 reads TGTGCCAGCAGCTACCAGACAGGGAGATATTCCTACGAGCAGTACTTC.

The CDR3 here is CATDPSGDPNTEAFF. CDR3 sequence (DNA): TGCGCCACGGACCCCTCAGGGGACCCGAACACTGAAGCTTTCTTT. This sequence joins TRBV10-1 and TRBJ1-1; maybe TRBD1 (6 bases). This CDR3 is built from 15 residues. With 10 bases removed from V and 1 base from J, the gap between germline ends came to 19 bases. Germline CDR1 WNHNN, CDR2 SYGVQD (reference sequence).

As to this clone: Mismatch with germline at one junction end may stem from a read error. The chain joins TRBV7-9 to TRBJ1-4, with D unresolved. Germline CDR1 SEHNR, CDR2 FQNEAQ (reference sequence). This CDR3 comprises 15 residues. DNA of the CDR3: TGTTCCAGCAGCTTCGATCAGGCAGCTAATGAAAAACTGTTTTTT. It codes for CSSSFDQAANEKLFF. The full variable domain, with the rest looked up from reference TRBV7-9 and TRBJ1-4, is DTGVSQNPRHKITKRGQNVTFRCDPISEHNRLYWYRQTLGQGPEFLTYFQNEAQLEKSRLLSDRFSAERPKGSFSTLEIQRTEQGDSAMYLCSSSFDQAANEKLFFGSGTQLSVL.

This sequence joins TRBV19 and TRBJ2-1; weak D call: TRBD2 (7 bases). This CDR3 region has 16 residues. Trimming stripped 1 base from V and 6 bases from J, with 16 bases between. CDR1 and CDR2 (germline): LNHDA, SQIVND (reference sequence). CDR3 protein: CASSIVRGGPLNEQFF. DNA for the CDR3: TGTGCCAGTAGTATAGTCCGCGGGGGCCCGCTCAATGAGCAGTTCTTC.

This clone was counted many times. Other nucleotide sequences from this sample produce the same CDR3. V and J are TRBV6-4 and TRBJ2-3; the match to TRBD2 covers 9 bases. Unmatched junction bases numbered 1, after V lost 2 bases and J lost 4 bases. Per germline, CDR1 MRHNA and CDR2 SNTAGT. The CDR3 extends over 14 amino acids. CDR3 bases: TGTGCCAGCAGTGACGGCGGGGGGGCAGATACGCAGTATTTT. It specifies CASSDGGGADTQYF.

The rearrangement links TRBV15 to TRBJ1-5; D not resolved. Trimming shortened V by 0 bases and J by 6 bases, and 6 bases separated the two germline ends. Germline V gene lookup returns CDR1 LNHNV and CDR2 YYDKDF (reference sequence). The CDR3 contains 13 residues. CDR3 protein: CATSRDPGQPQHF. The CDR3 nucleotides are TGTGCCACCAGCAGAGATCCGGGTCAGCCCCAGCATTTT.

This chain joins TRBV28 and TRBJ1-5; tentative D call: TRBD1 (6 bases). The germline gives CDR1 MDHEN, CDR2 SYDVKM. V lost 3 bases to trimming and J lost 11 bases, with 14 bases between them. This CDR3 spans 13 amino acids. The CDR3: CASSLPSPGAQHF. In DNA, the CDR3 is TGTGCCAGCAGTTTGCCCTCACCAGGGGCCCAGCATTTT.

V usage is TRBV18 and J usage is TRBJ1-6, with a tentative D call TRBD1 (5 bases). V was cut by 1 base and J by 7 bases, with 14 bases left in between. There are 16 residues in the CDR3. The germline V gene has CDR1 KGHSH and CDR2 LQKENI. The CDR3 protein is CASSPLRGGVNSPLHF. The DNA of the CDR3 is TGTGCCAGCTCACCACTCCGTGGAGGGGTGAATTCACCCCTCCACTTT. Complete variable domain (other parts from reference TRBV18 and TRBJ1-6): NAGVMQNPRHLVRRRGQEARLRCSPMKGHSHVYWYRQLPEEGLKFMVYLQKENIIDESGMPKERFSAEFPKEGPSILRIQQVVRGDSAAYFCASSPLRGGVNSPLHFGNGTRLTVT.

CDR3 coding DNA: TGTGCCAGCAGCAGGACAGGGGGCCGGGGAGAGACCCAGTACTTC. This gives the protein CASSRTGGRGETQYF. The chain combines TRBV7-9 with TRBJ2-5, with 11 bases that match TRBD1. This CDR3 region has 15 residues. The ends lost 5 bases at V and 4 bases at J; junction bases unmatched: 6. CDR1 and CDR2 (germline): SEHNR, FQNEAQ (reference sequence).

This chain links TRBV10-3 with TRBJ2-5; D may be TRBD2 (6 bases). This CDR3 has 15 residues. V lost 6 bases and J 7 bases, leaving 21 bases between the germline ends. In germline, CDR1 is ENHRY, CDR2 SYGVKD. CDR3 nucleotides: TGTGCCATCAGCCCCAACGGGGGACTCGGGGGGACCCAGTACTTC. Its translation is CAISPNGGLGGTQYF.

The V call is TRBV18, the J call TRBJ1-1; TRBD1 is a possible D gene (6 bases). The CDR3 is 12 residues long. The germline V and J ends were trimmed by 6 bases and 10 bases, with 15 bases remaining between them. Germline CDR1 and CDR2: KGHSH and LQKENI. CDR3 sequence (DNA): TGTGCCAGCTCCCACGTGGCCAGGGGAGCTTTCTTT. Its protein product is CASSHVARGAFF.

This clone has more than one count but fewer than ten. The V call is TRBV5-4, the J call TRBJ1-6; D unresolved. The CDR3 totals 15 residues. Trimming left V 2 bases short and J 7 bases short, with 13 bases between. CDR1 SGHNT and CDR2 YYREEE come from the germline V gene (reference sequence). The CDR3 sequence: CASSLAGPGNSPLHF. The CDR3 coding sequence is TGTGCCAGCAGCTTAGCGGGCCCCGGCAATTCACCCCTCCACTTT.

The J gene is TRBJ1-5, the V gene TRBV7-9; D not resolved. The CDR3 loop spans 14 amino acids. CDR1 SEHNR and CDR2 FQNEAQ come from the germline V gene (reference sequence). V was shortened by 0 bases and J by 0 bases, with 3 bases between the two germline ends. The DNA of the CDR3 is TGTGCCAGCAGCTTAGCAGCTAGCAATCAGCCCCAGCATTTT. Its protein is CASSLAASNQPQHF.

In this sample, this clone turned up once. The chain links TRBV6-5 to TRBJ1-1; D perhaps matches TRBD1 (6 bases). From germline, CDR1 is MNHEY and CDR2 SVGAGI. Trimming stripped 6 bases from V and 4 bases from J, with 15 bases between. CDR3 length equals 14 residues. This chain's CDR3 is CASRYRELSTEAFF. DNA for the CDR3: TGTGCCAGCAGGTACAGGGAGCTGAGCACTGAAGCTTTCTTT.

The chain is built from TRBV9 and TRBJ2-2; TRBD1 is a possible D gene (5 bases). The CDR3 covers 17 residues. CDR1 and CDR2 from the germline V gene are SGDLS and YYNGEE. V gave up 2 bases and J gave up 2 bases, with 16 bases separating them. CDR3: CASSVYLGQGNTGELFF. In nucleotides, the CDR3 is TGTGCCAGCAGCGTGTATCTGGGTCAGGGAAACACCGGGGAGCTGTTTTTT. Drawing the rest from reference TRBV9 and TRBJ2-2, the complete variable domain is DSGVTQTPKHLITATGQRVTLRCSPRSGDLSVYWYQQSLDQGLQFLIQYYNGEERAKGNILERFSAQQFPDLHSELNLSSLELGDSALYFCASSVYLGQGNTGELFFGEGSRLTVL.

This chain links TRBV7-9 with TRBJ1-3; 7 nucleotides align to TRBD1. The germline V gene has CDR1 SEHNR and CDR2 FQNEAQ (reference sequence). The CDR3 is 16 amino acids. V shed 6 bases, J shed 0 bases, and the junction held 8 bases outside the gene matches. DNA for the CDR3: TGTGCCAGCAGGGGCGAGGGACAGAGCTCTGGAAACACCATATATTTT. It yields the protein CASRGEGQSSGNTIYF.

V and J are TRBV5-1 and TRBJ1-2; 7 positions match TRBD1. CDR3 length equals 14 residues. The trim removed 5 bases at V and 8 bases at J, leaving 12 bases unmatched. Germline-derived CDR1 and CDR2 are SGHRS and YFSETQ. The CDR3 reads CASSTTGNRRGYTF. The DNA of the CDR3 is TGCGCCAGCAGTACGACAGGGAACCGACGGGGCTACACCTTC.

This clone was seen a few times. This chain links TRBV28 with TRBJ1-3; D possibly corresponds to TRBD1 (5 bases). This CDR3 contains 16 residues. Trimming removed 5 bases from V and 0 bases from J, with 14 bases in between. Germline assignment: CDR1 MDHEN and CDR2 SYDVKM. The CDR3 loop reads CASSLGGIDSGNTIYF. The CDR3 DNA reads TGTGCCAGCAGTCTTGGGGGGATCGACTCTGGAAACACCATATATTTT.

Ten or more counts support this clone. This rearrangement joins TRBV29-1 to TRBJ1-1; D unclear. V was shortened by 4 bases and J by 1 base, with 13 bases between the two germline ends. In germline, CDR1 is SQVTM, CDR2 ANQGSEA. CDR3 length: 14 amino acids. The CDR3 coding sequence is TGCAGCGTTGTCGTCATATTCGGGAACACTGAAGCTTTCTTT. Translated: CSVVVIFGNTEAFF. The entire variable domain, with the rest obtained from reference TRBV29-1 and TRBJ1-1, is as follows: SAVISQKPSRDICQRGTSLTIQCQVDSQVTMMFWYRQQPGQSLTLIATANQGSEATYESGFVIDKFPISRPNLTFSTLTVSNMSPEDSSIYLCSVVVIFGNTEAFFGQGTRLTVV.